This entry lists 7 T cell receptor beta chains sequenced from one sample in a study of regulatory T cells in long-lasting Graves disease. Researchers made TCR beta libraries by using iRepertoire HTBI primers and running Arm-PCR on CDR3 regions. One entry per CDR3 protein results from TCRdb running MiXCR on the multiplex PCR reads. The data contain about 530,000 distinct CDR3 sequences, around 15% of them singletons. Time point meaning: newly diagnosed GD, antithyroid drugs for less than 3 months. There was RNA extracted from PBMCs, and the TCR library was made from it. The same specimen was also included in a second study, on T cells in Graves' hyperthyroidism and ophthalmopathy.

The sequencing used peripheral blood mononuclear cells (PBMCs), collected at new diagnosis, from a patient treated with antithyroid drugs. The receptor source for this set is a middle-aged woman with Graves disease.

In its sample, this clonotype was seen many times. The V and J genes are TRBV11-2 and TRBJ2-6; 9 bases fit TRBD1. The CDR3 has 17 residues. V lost 1 base and J lost 5; bases outside the gene matches: 6. The germline CDR1 and CDR2 sequences are SGHAT and FQNNGV. The CDR3: CASSLGSTGGWANVLTF. CDR3 DNA: TGTGCCAGCAGCTTAGGTTCTACAGGGGGCTGGGCCAACGTCCTGACTTTC.

Here the CDR3 DNA reads TGTGCCAGCAGCACCAGATATATGGAGGACAGAGATTCCTACACCTTC. This gives the protein CASSTRYMEDRDSYTF. The chain is built from TRBV7-8 and TRBJ1-2; a weak D match, TRBD1 (6 bases). CDR1 SGHVS and CDR2 FQNEAQ come from the germline V gene. The CDR3 runs to 16 residues. V was shortened by 5 bases and J by 10 bases, with 26 bases between the two germline ends.

This clonotype was counted a few times. The chain uses TRBV4-1 and TRBJ2-7; TRBD2 matches 7 bases. From germline, CDR1 is MGHRA and CDR2 YSYEKL. With 2 bases clipped from V and 2 bases from J, the junction kept 6 bases outside the gene matches. CDR3 length: 15 amino acids. This chain's CDR3 is CASSQREGPPYEQYF. As DNA, the CDR3 is TGCGCCAGCAGCCAAAGGGAGGGACCCCCCTACGAGCAGTACTTC.

This clonotype showed up many times. The chain links TRBV7-8 to TRBJ2-3; D gene ambiguous. CDR1 and CDR2 from the germline V gene are SGHVS and FQNEAQ. The CDR3 contains 12 residues. Trimming cost V 1 base and J 5 bases, with 4 bases left between them. CDR3 loop: CASSLGRDTQYF. CDR3 coding DNA: TGTGCCAGCAGCTTAGGTCGAGATACGCAGTATTTT.

This clonotype has just a few counts. The chain combines TRBV24-1 with TRBJ2-7, with D unresolved. Germline lookup yields CDR1 KGHDR and CDR2 SFDVKD. V lost 2 bases and J lost 6, with 10 bases in between. This CDR3 has 13 residues. The CDR3 nucleotides are TGTGCCACCAGTGATTCAGCCTTTCCCGAGCAGTACTTC. Protein product: CATSDSAFPEQYF.

This clonotype was detected many times. The chain carries TRBV2 and TRBJ1-3; 11 positions match TRBD1. Looked up from germline, CDR1 is SNHLY and CDR2 is FYNNEI. With 8 bases clipped from V and 0 bases from J, the junction kept 6 bases outside the gene matches. The CDR3 is 16 amino acids. The CDR3 is CASARGQGDSGNTIYF. The CDR3 DNA is TGTGCCAGCGCGAGGGGACAGGGGGACTCTGGAAACACCATATATTTT. The full variable domain, in which reference TRBV2 and TRBJ1-3 provide the parts outside the CDR3, is EPEVTQTPSHQVTQMGQEVILRCVPISNHLYFYWYRQILGQKVEFLVSFYNNEISEKSEIFDDQFSVERPDGSNFTLKIRSTKLEDSAMYFCASARGQGDSGNTIYFGEGSWLTVV.

This clonotype was counted at least ten times. The J gene is TRBJ1-2, the V gene TRBV2; 8 bases agree with TRBD1. Trimming took 9 bases from V and 3 from J; bases not matched to a gene: 6. Germline CDR1 is SNHLY and CDR2 is FYNNEI. This CDR3 has 13 amino acids. The CDR3 nucleotides read TGTGCCAGGGACAGGGCTGAGGACTATGGCTACACCTTC. Protein: CARDRAEDYGYTF.